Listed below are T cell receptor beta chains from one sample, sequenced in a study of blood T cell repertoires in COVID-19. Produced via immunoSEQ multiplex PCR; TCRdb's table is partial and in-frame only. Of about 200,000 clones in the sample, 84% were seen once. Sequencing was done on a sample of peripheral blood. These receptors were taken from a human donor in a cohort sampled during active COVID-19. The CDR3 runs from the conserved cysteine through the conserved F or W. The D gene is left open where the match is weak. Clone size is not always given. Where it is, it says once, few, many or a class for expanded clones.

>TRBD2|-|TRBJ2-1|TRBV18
CASSAPGLAAYNEQFF
TGTGCCAGCTCAGCCCCGGGACTAGCGGCATACAATGAGCAGTTCTTC
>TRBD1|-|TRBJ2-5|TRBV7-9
CASSFWTGQETQYF
TGTGCCAGCAGCTTTTGGACAGGGCAAGAGACCCAGTACTTC
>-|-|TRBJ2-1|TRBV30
CAWSVIGSVYNEQFF
TGTGCCTGGAGTGTAATTGGGAGCGTCTACAATGAGCAGTTCTTC
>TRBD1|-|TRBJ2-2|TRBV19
CASSTRDRPYSNTGELFF
TGTGCCAGTAGTACCCGGGACAGGCCTTACTCTAACACCGGGGAGCTGTTTTTT
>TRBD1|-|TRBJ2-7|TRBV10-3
CAISVGGGYEQYF
TGTGCCATCAGTGTAGGGGGCGGTTACGAGCAGTACTTC
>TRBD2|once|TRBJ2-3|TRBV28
CASSYLESSGRSADTQYF
TGTGCCAGCAGTTACCTGGAAAGTAGCGGGAGATCCGCGGATACGCAGTATTTT
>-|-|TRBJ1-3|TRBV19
CASSVSGGLGNTIYF
TGTGCCAGTAGTGTCTCCGGGGGGCTCGGAAACACCATATATTTT
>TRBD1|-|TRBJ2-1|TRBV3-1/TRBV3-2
CASSLRQGANEQFF
TGTGCCAGCAGCCTTCGACAGGGGGCCAATGAGCAGTTCTTC
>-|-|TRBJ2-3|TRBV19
CASSISGRDTQYF
TGTGCCAGTAGTATTTCCGGGAGAGATACGCAGTATTTT
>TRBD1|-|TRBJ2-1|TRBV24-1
CATSDSTGEDEQFF
TGTGCCACCAGTGATTCGACAGGGGAGGATGAGCAGTTCTTC
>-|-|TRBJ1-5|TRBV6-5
CASSLTGHSNQPQHF
TGTGCCAGCAGCTTGACAGGCCATAGCAATCAGCCCCAGCATTTT
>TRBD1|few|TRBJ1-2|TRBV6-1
CASSGQDRGRENYGYTF
TGTGCCAGCAGTGGACAGGACAGGGGGCGGGAGAACTATGGCTACACCTTC
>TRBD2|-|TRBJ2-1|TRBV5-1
CASSLAGSGGPNEQFF
TGCGCCAGCAGCTTGGCCGGGTCGGGAGGGCCGAATGAGCAGTTCTTC
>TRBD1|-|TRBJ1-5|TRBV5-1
CASRRGQGVDQPQHF
TGCGCCAGCAGACGTGGACAGGGGGTTGATCAGCCCCAGCATTTT
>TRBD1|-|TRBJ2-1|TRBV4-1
CASSQTFRGHEQFF
TGCGCCAGCAGCCAAACCTTCAGGGGGCATGAGCAGTTCTTC
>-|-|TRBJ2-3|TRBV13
CASTPGVTSTDTQYF
TGTGCCAGCACACCGGGGGTAACTAGCACAGATACGCAGTATTTT
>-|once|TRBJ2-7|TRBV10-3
CAIRGTRGKDEQYF
TGTGCCATCAGGGGGACCAGGGGAAAGGACGAGCAGTACTTC
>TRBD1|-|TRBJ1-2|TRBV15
CATSSPRDRGPYGYTF
TGTGCCACCAGCAGTCCGCGGGACAGGGGGCCCTATGGCTACACCTTC
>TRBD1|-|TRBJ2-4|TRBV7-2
CASSLAAGGNIQYF
TGTGCCAGCAGCTTAGCGGCAGGGGGAAACATTCAGTACTTC
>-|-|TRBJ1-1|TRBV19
CASSMGHLNTEAFF
TGTGCCAGTAGTATGGGACATCTGAACACTGAAGCTTTCTTT
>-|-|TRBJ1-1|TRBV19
CASSPLQSMNTEAFF
TGTGCCAGTAGTCCCTTACAGTCCATGAACACTGAAGCTTTCTTT
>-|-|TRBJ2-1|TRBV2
CASSGTRVLNEQFF
TGTGCCAGCAGTGGGACCAGGGTATTAAATGAGCAGTTCTTC
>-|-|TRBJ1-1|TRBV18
CASSPQVGGDTEAFF
TGTGCCAGCTCACCGCAGGTCGGAGGGGACACTGAAGCTTTCTTT
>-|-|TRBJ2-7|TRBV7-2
CASSLDDRDEQYF
TGTGCCAGCAGCTTAGATGATCGGGACGAGCAGTACTTC
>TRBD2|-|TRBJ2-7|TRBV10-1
CASSESGTSDYEQYF
TGCGCCAGCAGTGAGTCAGGTACTAGCGACTACGAGCAGTACTTC
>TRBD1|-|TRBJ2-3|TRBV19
CASSIGTGRADTQYF
TGTGCCAGTAGTATCGGGACAGGGCGCGCAGATACGCAGTATTTT
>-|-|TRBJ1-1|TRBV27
CASSPQGLNTEAFF
TGTGCCAGCAGCCCTCAGGGTCTGAACACTGAAGCTTTCTTT
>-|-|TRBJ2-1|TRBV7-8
CASSSYRDIEQFF
TGTGCCAGCAGCTCCTACAGGGACATTGAGCAGTTCTTC
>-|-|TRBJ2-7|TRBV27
CASSSPSGEQYF
TGTGCCAGCAGTTCCCCTTCGGGCGAGCAGTACTTC
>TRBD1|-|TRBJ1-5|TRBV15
CATSSPRGMSNQPQHF
TGTGCCACCAGCAGCCCCAGGGGGATGAGCAATCAGCCCCAGCATTTT
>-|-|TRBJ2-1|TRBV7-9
CASSLPQGSYNEQFF
TGTGCCAGCAGCTTACCACAGGGTAGTTACAATGAGCAGTTCTTC
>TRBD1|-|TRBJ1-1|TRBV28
CAIRQGPSEAFF
TGTGCCATCAGACAGGGTCCCTCTGAAGCTTTCTTT
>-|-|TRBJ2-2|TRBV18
CASSPSPGELFF
TGTGCCAGCTCACCGAGCCCCGGGGAGCTGTTTTTT
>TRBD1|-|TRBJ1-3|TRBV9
CASSARDRGNTIYF
TGTGCCAGCAGCGCCCGGGACAGGGGAAACACCATATATTTT
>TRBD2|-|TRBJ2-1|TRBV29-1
CSVDAGGRAFSYNEQFF
TGCAGCGTTGACGCGGGGGGCAGGGCCTTCTCCTACAATGAGCAGTTCTTC
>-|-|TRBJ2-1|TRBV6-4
CASSDPGSGRNEQFF
TGTGCCAGCAGTGACCCCGGGAGCGGAAGGAATGAGCAGTTCTTC
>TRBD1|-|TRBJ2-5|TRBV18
CASSPRGRGLQETQYF
TGTGCCAGCTCCCCCCGAGGCAGGGGGCTTCAAGAGACCCAGTACTTC
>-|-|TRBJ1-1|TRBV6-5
CASSLQGGGYTEAFF
TGTGCCAGCAGTTTGCAGGGAGGAGGGTACACTGAAGCTTTCTTT
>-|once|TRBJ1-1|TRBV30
CAWSVQGSTEAFF
TGTGCCTGGAGTGTACAGGGAAGTACTGAAGCTTTCTTT
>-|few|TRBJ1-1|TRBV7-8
CASSFWGGNTEAFF
TGTGCCAGCAGCTTCTGGGGAGGGAACACTGAAGCTTTCTTT
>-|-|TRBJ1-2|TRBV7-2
CASSSRGAGYTF
TGTGCCAGCAGCTCTCGGGGGGCGGGCTACACCTTC
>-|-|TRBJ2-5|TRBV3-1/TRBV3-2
CASSQVAYALETQYF
TGTGCCAGCAGCCAAGTAGCGTATGCCTTAGAGACCCAGTACTTC
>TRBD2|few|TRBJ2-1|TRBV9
CASRPDGTSVDNEQFF
TGTGCCAGCAGGCCAGACGGGACTAGCGTCGACAATGAGCAGTTCTTC
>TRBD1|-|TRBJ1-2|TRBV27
CASSLLGPGQGDNYGYTF
TGTGCCAGCAGTTTATTAGGCCCGGGACAGGGGGATAACTATGGCTACACCTTC